This TCR beta chain emerged from a study of T cells in Graves' hyperthyroidism and ophthalmopathy. The CDR3 extends over 12 amino acids. Between the trimmed V and J ends, which lost 4 bases and 0 bases, there was a span of 7 bases. Germline values: CDR1 SQVTM, CDR2 ANQGSEA. This clonotype was counted many times. It was RNA transcripts that yielded the amplified TCR beta CDR3 regions. TCR CDR3 regions were first amplified by RT-PCR with HTBI primers. In TCRdb, the multiplex PCR reads were re-called with MiXCR into one record per CDR3 protein. The sample records 350,000 or so distinct CDR3 sequences, roughly 21% being singletons.

The sample taken for sequencing was blood. The sequence was obtained from a woman between 50 and 59 years old with Graves' hyperthyroidism. This rearrangement joins TRBV29-1 to TRBJ2-7, with D hard to call. The CDR3 bases are TGCAGCGTTGGAAGCCGCTCCTACGAGCAGTACTTC. It is translated as CSVGSRSYEQYF.